The rows below give T cell receptor beta chains drawn from one sample of a study of OX40 agonist ivuxolimab in advanced cancers. The assay was immunoSEQ multiplex PCR, and TCRdb's table has in-frame clones only and misses some. This table has tens of thousands of clones, about nine tenths appearing once. Sequenced material: CD4+ or CD8+ T cells sorted from blood, taken in a trial of the OX40 agonist ivuxolimab. The receptors here all came from an adult with an advanced solid tumor such as melanoma, head and neck, liver or kidney cancer. Each CDR3 is given with its conserved first and last residue. The D gene is left open where the match is weak. Size is stated for part of the rows, as once, few or many counts, or as a class when the clone is expanded.

TGTGCCAGCAGCTGGGGGCAATCGAAACTAGCGGGAGACGAGCAGTACTTC | CASSWGQSKLAGDEQYF | TRBV5-6 | TRBD2 | TRBJ2-7 | .
TGTGCCAGCAGTTTAGGACTAGCGGGAGGAGTGGCGTTCTTC | CASSLGLAGGVAFF | TRBV28 | TRBD2 | TRBJ2-1 | .
TGCGCCAGCAGCTTGGGGCGGGCCTTAAACCAAGAGACCCAGTACTTC | CASSLGRALNQETQYF | TRBV5-1 | . | TRBJ2-5 | .
TGTGCCACCAGCAGGGGGGGACAGTTCCCGAACACTGAAGCTTTCTTT | CATSRGGQFPNTEAFF | TRBV15 | TRBD1 | TRBJ1-1 | few
TGTGCCAGCAGCCCTCGACAGACAGATACGCAGTATTTT | CASSPRQTDTQYF | TRBV7-9 | . | TRBJ2-3 | .
TGTGCCACCAGCAGTGGGGTTGGTCGAGGCGAGCAGTACTTC | CATSSGVGRGEQYF | TRBV15 | . | TRBJ2-7 | few
TGTGCCAGCAGTCGGGGCCCCTGGGCTGAAGCTTTCTTT | CASSRGPWAEAFF | TRBV28 | . | TRBJ1-1 | once
TGCGCCAGCAGCTCGGGGGGCCAGGGGCTAAACACTGAAGCTTTCTTT | CASSSGGQGLNTEAFF | TRBV5-1 | . | TRBJ1-1 | .
TGTGCCAGCAGTGAAACCGGTACTGGGGCCAACGTCCTGACTTTC | CASSETGTGANVLTF | TRBV6-1 | . | TRBJ2-6 | .
TGTGCCAGCGGGACAGAATTTTACAATGAGCAGTTCTTC | CASGTEFYNEQFF | TRBV6-6 | TRBD1 | TRBJ2-1 | .
TGTGCCAGCAGCCAGACAGGGGGCAGGGAGACCCAGTACTTC | CASSQTGGRETQYF | TRBV28 | TRBD1 | TRBJ2-5 | .
TGTGCCAGTAGTAATGCGCGGGAGTTCGTCGGGGAGCTGTTTTTT | CASSNAREFVGELFF | TRBV19 | TRBD2 | TRBJ2-2 | .
TGTGCCAGCGGGAAGCTCGCCCCATATAATTCACCCCTCCACTTT | CASGKLAPYNSPLHF | TRBV27 | . | TRBJ1-6 | .
TGTGCCAGCAGCCAAGATCGCAGGGGAAATTCACCCCTCCACTTT | CASSQDRRGNSPLHF | TRBV4-2 | . | TRBJ1-6 | once
TGTGCCAGCCGACGGGACTCAGCGGCAGATACGCAGTATTTT | CASRRDSAADTQYF | TRBV5-5 | . | TRBJ2-3 | .
TGCAGCGTTGAAGATAGCTTGAGAGATGAGACCCAGTACTTC | CSVEDSLRDETQYF | TRBV29-1 | . | TRBJ2-5 | .
TGTGCTAGTGGTTTGGGGACAGCAAACACCGGGGAGCTGTTTTTT | CASGLGTANTGELFF | TRBV12-5 | . | TRBJ2-2 | .
TGTGCCAGTACCTCCGGGACTAGCGGGAATCTTAAGCAGTACTTC | CASTSGTSGNLKQYF | TRBV19 | TRBD2 | TRBJ2-7 | .
TGTGCCAGCAGTTATACAGGGACGGGGTATTCACCCCTCCACTTT | CASSYTGTGYSPLHF | TRBV6-6 | . | TRBJ1-6 | .
TGCGCCAGCAGCTCACCGACTAGCGCTAACACCGGGGAGCTGTTTTTT | CASSSPTSANTGELFF | TRBV5-1 | TRBD2 | TRBJ2-2 | .
TGTGCCAGCTCACCAGGAAGAGCTAGCAATCAGCCCCAGCATTTT | CASSPGRASNQPQHF | TRBV18 | . | TRBJ1-5 | .
TGTGCCAGCAGCTTAGACGTCCGGAGAAATGAGCAGTTCTTC | CASSLDVRRNEQFF | TRBV7-2 | . | TRBJ2-1 | .
TGTGCCAGCCGGGGGGGAGGAAGCACAGATACGCAGTATTTT | CASRGGGSTDTQYF | TRBV6-6 | TRBD2 | TRBJ2-3 | .
TGTGCCTGGAGTGTACGAGGGGGGGGCGCGGGTACTGAAGCTTTCTTT | CAWSVRGGGAGTEAFF | TRBV30 | . | TRBJ1-1 | .
TGTGCCAGCAGTGAAGGGGGACCACCCCAGGCCCTGTTTTTT | CASSEGGPPQALFF | TRBV25-1 | . | TRBJ1-4 | .
TGCGCCAGCAGAGACACGCTCCCCACAGATACGCAGTATTTT | CASRDTLPTDTQYF | TRBV5-1 | . | TRBJ2-3 | .
TGTGCCAGTAGGAGCCCAGGCTCTAGCAATCAGCCCCAGCATTTT | CASRSPGSSNQPQHF | TRBV19 | . | TRBJ1-5 | .